This record looks at one T cell receptor beta chain sequence and its context. Its target is not known. Transcripts of RNA were the source for amplifying TCR beta CDR3 regions. The first round was an RT-PCR with HTBI primers, and the second round was a multiplex PCR. MiXCR was run by TCRdb on the multiplex PCR reads, yielding one entry per CDR3 protein. The repertoire includes about 480,000 distinct CDR3 sequences, about an eighth of them detected once, and roughly 9.8% sits in the top ten. This record comes from a study of Graves' ophthalmopathy and Graves' hyperthyroidism. General study points: The model predicted progression of ophthalmopathy with a sensitivity of about 70%, and its specificity was about 73%. For separating ophthalmopathy from stable hyperthyroidism, a 13-signature model gave approximately 90% sensitivity and 75% to 83% specificity. Most expanded thyroid clonotypes above 0.001 frequency also appeared in blood.

Exclusion covered patients with other autoimmune diseases or uncontrolled infections (as well as pregnancy or lactation). Sequences were obtained from blood. The source of this sequence is a woman aged 30 to 39 with Graves' ophthalmopathy.

The DNA for the CDR3 is TGTGCCAGCAGCCACCCCGACGGGACTAGCGGCTACCAAGAGACCCAGTACTTC. It codes for CASSHPDGTSGYQETQYF. J is TRBJ2-5 and V is TRBV3-1; 11 positions agree with TRBD2. Unmatched junction bases numbered 9, after V lost 3 bases and J lost 0 bases. The germline V gene has CDR1 LGHDT and CDR2 YNNKEL (reference sequence). This CDR3 is 18 amino acids long.